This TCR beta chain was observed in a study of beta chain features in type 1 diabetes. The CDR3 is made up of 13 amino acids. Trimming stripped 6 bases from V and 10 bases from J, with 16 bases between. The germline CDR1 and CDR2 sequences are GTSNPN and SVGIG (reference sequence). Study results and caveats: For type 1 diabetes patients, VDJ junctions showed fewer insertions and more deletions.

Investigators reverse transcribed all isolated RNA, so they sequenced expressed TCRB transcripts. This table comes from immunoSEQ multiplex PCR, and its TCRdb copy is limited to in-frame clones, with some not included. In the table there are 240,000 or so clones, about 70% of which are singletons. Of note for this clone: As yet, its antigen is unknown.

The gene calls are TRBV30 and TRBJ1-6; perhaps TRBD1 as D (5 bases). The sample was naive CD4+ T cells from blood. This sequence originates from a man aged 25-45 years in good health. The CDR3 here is CACRGGRRSPLHF. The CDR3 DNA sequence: TGTGCCTGCCGCGGGGGAAGAAGGTCACCCCTCCACTTT. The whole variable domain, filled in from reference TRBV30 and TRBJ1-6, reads SQTIHQWPATLVQPVGSPLSLECTVEGTSNPNLYWYRQAAGRGLQLLFYSVGIGQISSEVPQNLSASRPQDRQFILSSKKLLLSDSGFYLCACRGGRRSPLHFGNGTRLTVT.